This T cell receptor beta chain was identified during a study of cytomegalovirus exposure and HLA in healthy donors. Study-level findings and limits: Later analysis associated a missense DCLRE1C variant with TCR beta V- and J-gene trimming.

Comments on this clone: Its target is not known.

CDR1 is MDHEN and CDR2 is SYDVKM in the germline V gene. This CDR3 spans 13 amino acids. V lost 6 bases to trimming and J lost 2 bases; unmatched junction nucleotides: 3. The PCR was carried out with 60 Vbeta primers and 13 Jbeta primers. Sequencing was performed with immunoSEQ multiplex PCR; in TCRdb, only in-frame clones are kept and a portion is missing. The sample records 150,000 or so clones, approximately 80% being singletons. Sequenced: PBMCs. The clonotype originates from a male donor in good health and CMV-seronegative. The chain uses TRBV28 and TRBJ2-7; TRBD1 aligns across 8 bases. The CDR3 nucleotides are TGTGCCAGCAGGGGACAGGCAACCTACGAGCAGTACTTC. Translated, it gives CASRGQATYEQYF.